This record covers a single T cell receptor (beta chain). Its antigen is currently unknown. This sample is part of a study of shared clonotypes between healthy human individuals. General study results and limits: The study drew on few donors, limiting represented genetic and exposure-history diversity.

An even split of each subset's genomic DNA across several immunoSEQ plates was performed. Loaded into unsorted PBMC replicate PCRs was roughly 310 ng DNA, 25,000 to 35,000 T cell genomes. TCRdb's table, derived via immunoSEQ multiplex PCR, lists solely in-frame clones and lacks some. The sample has approximately 440,000 clones; roughly three quarters are singletons. Germline CDR1 and CDR2: SGHTA and FQGNSA. V gave up 4 bases and J gave up 2 bases, with 6 bases separating them. This CDR3 comprises 12 residues. This chain links TRBV7-2 with TRBJ2-7, with D uncertain. Sequenced: PBMCs. This receptor was taken from a woman in her 40s in good health. Some clones in this sample may be carry-over from other donors' samples. In DNA form, the CDR3 reads TGTGCCAGCAGCTCCAACCCCTACGAGCAGTACTTC. This translates into CASSSNPYEQYF.